A single sample is the source of the 10 T cell receptor beta chains below, sequenced in a study of T cells after yellow fever vaccination. TCRdb ran MiXCR on the 5' RACE reads and lists one entry per CDR3 protein. This repertoire shows a few hundred thousand distinct CDR3 sequences, roughly 4% found once; its top ten account for around 23%. The sequences come from PBMCs, collected 5 days after the yellow fever booster vaccination. The receptors derive from a man aged 18 to 29 who received the YFV17D yellow fever vaccine.

The chain couples TRBV13 to TRBJ2-7, with 11 bases that match TRBD2. V trimming: 1 base; J trimming: 4 bases; junction bases outside the gene matches: 12. CDR1 and CDR2 from the germline V gene are PRHDT and FYEKMQ (reference sequence). This CDR3 comprises 18 residues. CDR3 residues: CASSLVGLAGGTGYEQYV. In DNA, the CDR3 is TGTGCCAGCAGCTTAGTAGGTCTAGCGGGGGGAACCGGATACGAGCAGTACGTC.

This clonotype appeared many times. V and J are TRBV12-3 or TRBV12-4 and TRBJ1-2; a weak D match, TRBD1 (6 bases). V lost 3 bases and J 4 bases, leaving 15 bases between the germline ends. The CDR3 totals 15 residues. CDR3: CASSLFTGIGYGYTF. The CDR3 DNA reads as TGTGCCAGCAGTTTGTTCACAGGGATAGGCTATGGCTACACCTTC.

The sample holds many counts of this clonotype. The genes are TRBV4-2 and TRBJ2-2, with 8 positions matching TRBD2. The germline CDR1 and CDR2 sequences are LGHNA and YNFKEQ. CDR3 length: 17 amino acids. The junction had 6 bases not matched to a gene; V was cut back by 0 bases and J by 3 bases. CDR3 loop: CASSQDGGGTDTGELFF. CDR3 nucleotides: TGTGCCAGCAGCCAAGATGGCGGGGGGACCGACACCGGGGAGCTGTTTTTT.

There are a few counts of this clonotype. J is TRBJ2-1 and V is TRBV12-3 or TRBV12-4, with D unclear. V lost 7 bases and J lost 6, with 13 bases in between. This CDR3 is 13 amino acids long. CDR3 DNA sequence: TGTGCCAGCAAAACTCGAGCCGGCAATGAGCAGTTCTTC. As protein: CASKTRAGNEQFF.

This clonotype was seen a few times. J is TRBJ1-5 and V is TRBV19; 9 bases fit TRBD1. Trimming cost V 6 bases and J 5 bases; bases outside gene matches: 20. The CDR3 loop spans 19 amino acids. CDR1 is LNHDA, CDR2 SQIVND, per germline (reference sequence). The CDR3 loop is CASRIGRGQGYFWDQPQHF. DNA of the CDR3: TGTGCCAGTAGGATCGGCCGGGGACAGGGATACTTTTGGGATCAGCCCCAGCATTTT.

The chain combines TRBV18 with TRBJ2-1; 10 nucleotides line up with TRBD2. Trimming cost V 2 bases and J 6 bases; bases outside gene matches: 4. Germline V gene lookup returns CDR1 KGHSH and CDR2 LQKENI. The CDR3 is made up of 15 amino acids. The CDR3 region is CASSPSSGGRNEQFF. In DNA form, the CDR3 reads TGTGCCAGCTCACCAAGTAGCGGGGGGCGCAATGAGCAGTTCTTC.

The table lists this clonotype with a few counts. The rearrangement joins TRBV24-1 to TRBJ2-3; TRBD1 agrees at 7 bases. V was pared by 4 bases and J by 0 bases, with 6 bases of the junction left unmatched. CDR1 is KGHDR and CDR2 is SFDVKD in the germline V gene. The CDR3 is made up of 16 amino acids. The CDR3 is CATSEAGTVSTDTQYF. CDR3 coding DNA: TGTGCCACCAGTGAAGCCGGGACAGTGAGCACAGATACGCAGTATTTT.

This chain connects TRBV5-4 to TRBJ2-6; D ambiguous. This CDR3 is 16 amino acids long. The V gene's germline CDR1 is SGHNT and CDR2 YYREEE (reference sequence). Deletions cut 3 bases from V and 0 bases from J, with 10 bases between. The CDR3 coding sequence is TGTGCCAGCAGCTGGGTAAGAGCCTCTGGGGCCAACGTCCTGACTTTC. Residues: CASSWVRASGANVLTF.

This clonotype showed up just a few times. The chain employs TRBV15 and TRBJ1-5; D uncertain. Looked up from germline, CDR1 is LNHNV and CDR2 is YYDKDF (reference sequence). CDR3 length: 14 amino acids. V lost 6 bases and J lost 2, with 11 bases in between. The CDR3 bases are TGTGCCACCAGGAAATTCAGCGGCAATCAGCCCCAGCATTTT. Its translation: CATRKFSGNQPQHF.

This clonotype has ten or more counts. The chain recombines TRBV11-2 with TRBJ2-7; D is unclear. Trimming left V 0 bases short and J 7 bases short, with 13 bases between. This CDR3 region has 14 residues. The germline V gene has CDR1 SGHAT and CDR2 FQNNGV. The CDR3 region is CASSLDRGAFEQYV. For the CDR3, the DNA is TGTGCCAGCAGCTTAGATAGAGGAGCTTTTGAGCAGTACGTC.